A single sample gave rise to the 8 T cell receptor beta chains below, sequenced in a study of blood T cell repertoires in COVID-19. Repertoires were generated with immunoSEQ multiplex PCR, while TCRdb's copy carries only in-frame clones and drops some. The repertoire has some 220,000 clones, over 60% of them found once; the top ten carry around 7.3%. Sample: peripheral blood. The receptors originated from a woman in her 70s with acute or convalescent COVID-19.

The chain uses TRBV24-1 and TRBJ2-5, with a weak D call TRBD1 (6 bases). Germline V gene sequence: CDR1 KGHDR, CDR2 SFDVKD. The CDR3 runs 16 residues. Trimming shortened V by 3 bases and J by 4 bases, and 17 bases separated the two germline ends. The CDR3: CATSDVGLGAVETQYF. The CDR3 DNA reads TGTGCCACCAGTGATGTGGGGTTGGGGGCAGTAGAGACCCAGTACTTC.

The chain uses TRBV6-2 or TRBV6-3 and TRBJ1-1, with TRBD1 matching 9 bases. Germline V CDR1 and CDR2: MNHEY, SVGEGT. The V gene end was trimmed by 6 bases and the J gene end by 5 bases; junction bases not matched to a gene: 10. The CDR3 consists of 15 residues. The CDR3 DNA reads TGTGCCAGCAGCCTCCGGGACAGGGTTTGGACTGAAGCTTTCTTT. This gives the protein CASSLRDRVWTEAFF.

This clone was observed once. The rearrangement uses TRBV2 and TRBJ2-5; 7 nucleotides match TRBD2. There are 14 residues in the CDR3. Germline V gene lookup returns CDR1 SNHLY and CDR2 FYNNEI. Unmatched junction bases numbered 9, after V lost 8 bases and J lost 3 bases. The CDR3 reads CASSSGEGEETQYF. CDR3 bases: TGTGCCAGCTCTTCCGGGGAGGGAGAAGAGACCCAGTACTTC.

The rearrangement uses TRBV11-3 and TRBJ2-1, with D possibly TRBD1 on 7 matching bases. Germline V gives CDR1 SGHNT, CDR2 YENEEA. Trimming took off 3 bases at V and 4 bases at J, with 10 bases between the two ends. CDR3 size: 14 residues. The CDR3: CASSLAGQYNEQFF. Written as DNA, the CDR3 is TGTGCCAGCAGCTTGGCGGGACAGTACAATGAGCAGTTCTTC.

In its sample, this clone was seen a few times. This chain joins TRBV7-8 and TRBJ2-6, with D possibly TRBD2 on 5 matching bases. V shed 1 base and J shed 0 bases, with 13 bases lying between them. From germline, CDR1 is SGHVS and CDR2 FQNEAQ. This CDR3 contains 18 residues. The CDR3 nucleotides are TGTGCCAGCAGCTTAGAGGTGGGAGCGGTCTCTGGGGCCAACGTCCTGACTTTC. It codes for CASSLEVGAVSGANVLTF. Variable domain in full (rest from reference TRBV7-8 and TRBJ2-6): GAGVSQSPRYKVAKRGQDVALRCDPISGHVSLFWYQQALGQGPEFLTYFQNEAQLDKSGLPSDRFFAERPEGSVSTLKIQRTQQEDSAVYLCASSLEVGAVSGANVLTFGAGSRLTVL.

This clone was seen a handful of times. The chain couples TRBV7-9 to TRBJ2-2; 7 nucleotides line up with TRBD1. Germline V gene lookup returns CDR1 SEHNR and CDR2 FQNEAQ (reference sequence). This CDR3 region has 16 residues. With 5 bases clipped from V and 4 bases from J, the junction kept 10 bases outside the gene matches. The CDR3 nucleotides are TGTGCCAGCAGCCCCCAAGGGGGCGCGGGCACCGGGGAGCTGTTTTTT. Residues: CASSPQGGAGTGELFF. Using reference TRBV7-9 and TRBJ2-2 for the parts outside the CDR3, the full variable domain is DTGVSQNPRHKITKRGQNVTFRCDPISEHNRLYWYRQTLGQGPEFLTYFQNEAQLEKSRLLSDRFSAERPKGSFSTLEIQRTEQGDSAMYLCASSPQGGAGTGELFFGEGSRLTVL.

The chain carries TRBV5-1 and TRBJ2-3, with 11 bases aligning to TRBD2. The CDR3 is 18 amino acids. Germline V lookup: CDR1 SGHRS, CDR2 YFSETQ. The V segment lost 4 bases and the J segment 0 bases; nucleotides outside the gene matches: 10. The chain's CDR3 is CASSIRPRTSGSTDTQYF. The CDR3, as DNA: TGCGCCAGCAGCATACGCCCCCGGACTAGCGGGAGCACAGATACGCAGTATTTT.

The V call is TRBV6-2 or TRBV6-3, the J call TRBJ2-3, with D possibly TRBD1 on 5 matching bases. Germline assignment: CDR1 MNHEY and CDR2 SVGEGT. CDR3 length: 17 amino acids. V gave up 2 bases and J gave up 4 bases, with 19 bases separating them. CDR3 DNA sequence: TGTGCCAGCAGTTACCCCAGGGCGCGGTTTATTTCAGATACGCAGTATTTT. Translating gives CASSYPRARFISDTQYF.